A single sample gave rise to the 7 T cell receptor beta chains below, sequenced in a study of cytotoxic CD8 clonotypes in ibrutinib-treated CLL. Produced via immunoSEQ multiplex PCR; TCRdb's table is partial and in-frame only. The sample records over 120,000 clones, 70% to 80% being singletons. The sample consisted of PBMCs, taken after 12 months of ibrutinib treatment. Receptors were obtained from a human donor with chronic lymphocytic leukemia.

This sequence joins TRBV4-3 and TRBJ2-7; 8 nucleotides agree with TRBD2. The length of the CDR3 is 17 residues. The germline V gene has CDR1 LGHNA and CDR2 YSLEER. V lost 5 bases to trimming and J lost 4 bases; unmatched junction nucleotides: 16. The CDR3 sequence: CASSFLLPGLGLYEQYF. CDR3 bases: TGCGCCAGCAGCTTCCTATTACCGGGACTAGGGTTGTACGAGCAGTACTTC.

This clone was recorded once. The chain employs TRBV7-2 and TRBJ2-7, with unresolved D. Between the trimmed V and J ends, which lost 3 bases and 5 bases, there was a span of 8 bases. CDR3 length: 12 residues. CDR1 and CDR2 from the germline V gene are SGHTA and FQGNSA. CDR3 sequence reads: CASSFIVNEQYF. CDR3 in DNA: TGTGCCAGCAGCTTTATAGTCAACGAGCAGTACTTC.

This rearrangement joins TRBV12-5 to TRBJ2-3; TRBD2 matches at 7 bases. V was pared by 1 base and J by 3 bases, with 7 bases of the junction left unmatched. CDR1 LGHNT and CDR2 FRNRAP come from the germline V gene. The CDR3 loop spans 16 amino acids. CDR3 protein: CASGLGTLANTDTQYF. The CDR3 DNA reads TGTGCTAGTGGTTTGGGCACACTAGCGAATACAGATACGCAGTATTTT.

The chain joins TRBV7-2 to TRBJ1-2, with 9 bases aligning to TRBD1. The CDR3 totals 15 residues. Losses at the gene ends were 4 bases for V and 3 bases for J; bases not matched to a gene: 6. Germline V CDR1 and CDR2: SGHTA, FQGNSA. Here the CDR3 reads CASSYRTGDYYGYTF. The CDR3 DNA follows: TGTGCCAGCAGCTACCGGACAGGGGACTACTATGGCTACACCTTC. The full variable domain, in which reference TRBV7-2 and TRBJ1-2 provide the parts outside the CDR3, is GAGVSQSPSNKVTEKGKDVELRCDPISGHTALYWYRQSLGQGLEFLIYFQGNSAPDKSGLPSDRFSAERTGGSVSTLTIQRTQQEDSAVYLCASSYRTGDYYGYTFGSGTRLTVV.

The chain links TRBV7-6 to TRBJ2-1; perhaps D is TRBD1 or TRBD2 (5 bases each). The CDR3 runs to 15 residues. V was trimmed by 1 base and J by 4 bases, leaving 11 bases between them. Germline values: CDR1 SGHVS, CDR2 FNYEAQ. The CDR3 region has the DNA TGTGCCAGCAGCTTAGGCAGGGAGCTTTACAATGAGCAGTTCTTC. Its translation is CASSLGRELYNEQFF.

The gene calls are TRBV5-4 and TRBJ2-7; 7 bases are a match to TRBD1. The germline V gene encodes CDR1 SGHNT and CDR2 YYREEE (reference sequence). V gave up 4 bases and J gave up 2 bases; unmatched junction bases: 9. CDR3 length: 15 amino acids. The CDR3 protein is CASSPDRTATYEQYF. CDR3 DNA sequence: TGTGCCAGCAGCCCGGACAGGACAGCGACCTACGAGCAGTACTTC.

This clone was observed at least ten times. The V call is TRBV7-9, the J call TRBJ2-7, with 8 bases lining up with TRBD2. From germline, CDR1 is SEHNR and CDR2 FQNEAQ (reference sequence). V lost 4 bases and J lost 2; bases outside the gene matches: 4. The CDR3 consists of 14 residues. CDR3 protein: CASSSIAGTYEQYF. DNA for the CDR3: TGTGCCAGCAGCTCCATAGCGGGGACCTACGAGCAGTACTTC.